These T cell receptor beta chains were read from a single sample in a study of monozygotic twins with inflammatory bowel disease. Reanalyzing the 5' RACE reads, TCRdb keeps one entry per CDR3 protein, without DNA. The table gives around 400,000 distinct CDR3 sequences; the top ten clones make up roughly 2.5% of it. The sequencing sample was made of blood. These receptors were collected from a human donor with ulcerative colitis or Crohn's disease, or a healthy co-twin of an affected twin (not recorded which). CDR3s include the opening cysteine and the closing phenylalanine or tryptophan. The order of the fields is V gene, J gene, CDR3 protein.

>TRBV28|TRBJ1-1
CASSRNDRTEAFF
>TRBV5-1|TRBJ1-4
CASSLLPRSRVNEKLFF
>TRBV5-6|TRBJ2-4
CASSLDVGGVAKNIQYF
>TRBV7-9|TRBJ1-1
CASNADYRATEAFF
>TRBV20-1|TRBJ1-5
CSARRETGDQPQHF
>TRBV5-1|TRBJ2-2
CASSFSRGEELFF
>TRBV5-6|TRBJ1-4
CASSHTGQGATNEKLFF
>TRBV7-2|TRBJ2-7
CASSLVGRGYEQYF
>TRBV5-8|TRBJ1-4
CASSLARLGTNEKLFF
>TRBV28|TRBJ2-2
CASSLYLMGTPAGELFF
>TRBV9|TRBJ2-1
CASSVDQRGPNEQFF
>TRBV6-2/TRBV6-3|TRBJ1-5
CASTASPGGQQPQHF
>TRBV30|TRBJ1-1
CAWSLWEVDTEAFF
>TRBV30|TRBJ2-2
CAWSIQGKAVGELFF
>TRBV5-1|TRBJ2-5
CASSRTSEETQYF
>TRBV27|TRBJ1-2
CASSPAGLGGYTF
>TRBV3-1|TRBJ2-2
CASSYRFGELFF
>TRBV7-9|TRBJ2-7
CASSYGTPARKAYEQYF
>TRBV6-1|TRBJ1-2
CASRPIIPGTGGGYTF
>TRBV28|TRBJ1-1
CASSLQGPRGTEAFF
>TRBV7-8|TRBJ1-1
CATRRGTAEAFF
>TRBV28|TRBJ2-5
CASTGGLETQYF
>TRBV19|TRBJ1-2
CASSAGGISYGYTF
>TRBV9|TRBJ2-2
CASSVGGQGTGELFF
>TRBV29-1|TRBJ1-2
CSVGGYYGYTF
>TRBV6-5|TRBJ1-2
CASSSTLWGNYGYTF
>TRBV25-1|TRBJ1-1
CASRTVSSTEAFF
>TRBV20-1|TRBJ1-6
CSANREKVYNSPLHF